These 15 T cell receptor beta chains originate from one sample sequenced in a study of technical replicates of blood from several donors. TCRdb's table, derived via immunoSEQ multiplex PCR, lists solely in-frame clones and lacks some. The table shows about 93,000 clones, with 95% occurring only once. What was sequenced was T cells isolated from PBMCs. These receptors came from a human donor in good health.

The V call is TRBV28, the J call TRBJ2-1, with 13 bases identical to TRBD2. The CDR3 spans 17 residues. CDR1 is MDHEN, CDR2 SYDVKM, per germline. V lost 2 bases, J lost 1 base, and 2 bases stayed unmatched. In DNA, the CDR3 is TGTGCCAGCAGTTTAGAGACTAGCGGGAGGTCCTACAATGAGCAGTTCTTC. Protein: CASSLETSGRSYNEQFF.

V is TRBV11-3 and J is TRBJ1-3; 7 bases fit TRBD1. Germline lookup yields CDR1 SGHNT and CDR2 YENEEA. Trimming took 3 bases from V and 2 from J; bases not matched to a gene: 4. There are 15 residues in the CDR3. CDR3 nucleotides: TGTGCCAGCAGCTTGGACAGGACCACTGGAAACACCATATATTTT. Translating it yields CASSLDRTTGNTIYF.

The chain carries TRBV4-1 and TRBJ2-3, with 11 bases that match TRBD2. Germline CDR1 reads MGHRA; CDR2 reads YSYEKL. Unmatched junction bases numbered 8, after V lost 0 bases and J lost 9 bases. The CDR3 contains 16 residues. The CDR3 region is CASSQEPSTSGETQYF. The DNA of the CDR3 is TGCGCCAGCAGCCAAGAACCATCGACTAGCGGGGAGACGCAGTATTTT.

CDR3 residues: CSVERLNYGYTF. CDR3 DNA sequence: TGCAGCGTTGAGAGGCTGAACTATGGCTACACCTTC. The gene calls are TRBV29-1 and TRBJ1-2, with D hard to call. The CDR3 totals 12 residues. The germline V gene encodes CDR1 SQVTM and CDR2 ANQGSEA. V was clipped by 3 bases and J by 2 bases, with 7 bases between them.

This rearrangement joins TRBV5-1 to TRBJ2-1, with 7 bases lining up with TRBD2. V lost 5 bases to trimming and J lost 6 bases; unmatched junction nucleotides: 5. Germline CDR1 reads SGHRS; CDR2 reads YFSETQ. The CDR3 loop spans 13 amino acids. The DNA for the CDR3 is TGCGCCAGCAGTAGGCGGGGGTCCAATGAGCAGTTCTTC. Translating gives CASSRRGSNEQFF. The entire variable domain, with the rest obtained from reference TRBV5-1 and TRBJ2-1, is as follows: KAGVTQTPRYLIKTRGQQVTLSCSPISGHRSVSWYQQTPGQGLQFLFEYFSETQRNKGNFPGRFSGRQFSNSRSEMNVSTLELGDSALYLCASSRRGSNEQFFGPGTRLTVL.

The rearrangement joins TRBV5-1 to TRBJ2-1; a weak D match, TRBD2 (6 bases). Per germline, CDR1 SGHRS and CDR2 YFSETQ. V lost 1 base and J lost 4, with 12 bases in between. The CDR3 runs to 15 residues. The CDR3 loop reads CASSLSLRGYNEQFF. The DNA of the CDR3 is TGCGCCAGCAGCTTGTCTCTCCGGGGGTACAATGAGCAGTTCTTC.

V gene TRBV2 combines with J gene TRBJ1-2; D is perhaps TRBD1 (5 bases). This CDR3 has 10 amino acids. Trimming cost V 10 bases and J 7 bases, with 10 bases left between them. Germline assignment: CDR1 SNHLY and CDR2 FYNNEI. The CDR3 protein is CAIQGPGYTF. In DNA form, the CDR3 reads TGTGCCATCCAGGGCCCTGGCTACACCTTC.

The V call is TRBV29-1, the J call TRBJ1-2; D is uncertain. The CDR3 extends over 11 amino acids. V shed 4 bases and J shed 8 bases, with 11 bases lying between them. Germline CDR1 is SQVTM and CDR2 is ANQGSEA. Written as DNA, the CDR3 is TGCAGCGTTGTCGCGGGGAACGGCTACACCTTC. As protein: CSVVAGNGYTF.

The V call is TRBV9, the J call TRBJ1-1, with TRBD1 matching 9 bases. CDR1 SGDLS and CDR2 YYNGEE come from the germline V gene. This CDR3 comprises 15 residues. After removal of 4 bases from V and 1 base from J, the junction contained 5 bases not matched to a gene. CDR3 in amino acids: CASSQRTGANTEAFF. CDR3 in DNA: TGTGCCAGCAGCCAACGGACAGGGGCGAACACTGAAGCTTTCTTT.

This chain connects TRBV19 to TRBJ1-2; no clear D. The germline V and J ends were trimmed by 5 bases and 0 bases, with 22 bases remaining between them. In germline, CDR1 is LNHDA, CDR2 SQIVND (reference sequence). The CDR3 is made up of 18 amino acids. The CDR3 spells CASSQTRTYGNANYGYTF. DNA for the CDR3: TGTGCCAGTAGTCAAACCCGGACTTACGGAAACGCTAACTATGGCTACACCTTC.

This clone occurred once. The genes are TRBV28 and TRBJ1-5; possibly TRBD1 for D (5 bases). Trimming stripped 2 bases from V and 4 bases from J, with 15 bases between. This CDR3 has 16 residues. In germline, CDR1 is MDHEN, CDR2 SYDVKM. CDR3 protein: CASSLSSGVVNQPQHF. The CDR3 nucleotides are TGTGCCAGCAGTTTAAGTTCGGGGGTCGTGAATCAGCCCCAGCATTTT.

The chain combines TRBV19 with TRBJ2-3; 14 bases are a match to TRBD2. The CDR3 runs to 17 residues. In germline, CDR1 is LNHDA, CDR2 SQIVND (reference sequence). Trimming removed 4 bases from V and 5 bases from J; junction bases left unmatched: 8. The CDR3 region is CASSTGTSGGARDTQYF. The CDR3 nucleotides are TGTGCCAGTAGTACCGGGACTAGCGGGGGTGCCAGAGATACGCAGTATTTT.

The rearrangement uses TRBV7-9 and TRBJ1-5; D might be TRBD1 (5 bases). V was cut by 1 base and J by 3 bases, with 7 bases left in between. The germline CDR1 and CDR2 sequences are SEHNR and FQNEAQ (reference sequence). The CDR3 length is 14 residues. The CDR3 region has the DNA TGTGCCAGCAGCTTAGACAGGAACAATCAGCCCCAGCATTTT. Translation gives CASSLDRNNQPQHF.

J is TRBJ1-2 and V is TRBV19; 8 bases are a match to TRBD1. The CDR3 runs 18 residues. V was pared by 7 bases and J by 0 bases, with 16 bases of the junction left unmatched. The V gene's germline CDR1 is LNHDA and CDR2 SQIVND (reference sequence). The CDR3 spells CASMSFETGAPTNYGYTF. The CDR3, as DNA: TGTGCCAGTATGAGCTTTGAGACAGGGGCTCCCACTAACTATGGCTACACCTTC.

The chain recombines TRBV15 with TRBJ2-3; tentative D call: TRBD2 (7 bases). Trimming took off 1 base at V and 5 bases at J, with 28 bases between the two ends. This CDR3 spans 20 amino acids. Germline CDR1 and CDR2: LNHNV and YYDKDF (reference sequence). DNA of the CDR3: TGTGCCACCAGCAGAGCGGTTTGGACTGGGAGGGGGGGGGCACTAGATACGCAGTATTTT. Its protein product is CATSRAVWTGRGGALDTQYF.